Each of the 28 T cell receptor beta chains below was sequenced from the same sample in a study of blood T cell repertoires in COVID-19. The repertoire was sequenced with immunoSEQ multiplex PCR; TCRdb's copy has only in-frame clones and lacks some. The profile covers over 130,000 clones, with 60% to 85% appearing a single time and approximately 17% taken by the ten largest. The sequenced sample consisted of peripheral blood. These receptors originate from a man aged 50 or older with acute or convalescent COVID-19.

V usage is TRBV23-1 and J usage is TRBJ1-1; 10 bases are a match to TRBD1. TRBV23-1 is treated as an ORF (open reading frame) with a function not yet certain. Trimming removed 4 bases from V and 4 bases from J; junction bases left unmatched: 3. The CDR3 spans 14 residues. The CDR3 DNA sequence: TGCGCCAGCAGTCGGGACAGGGGAACCACTGAAGCTTTCTTT. Translation: CASSRDRGTTEAFF.

The chain links TRBV19 to TRBJ1-6, with TRBD1 matching 9 bases. Unmatched junction bases numbered 6, after V lost 5 bases and J lost 7 bases. Germline CDR1 reads LNHDA; CDR2 reads SQIVND (reference sequence). The CDR3 sequence is 15 residues long. CDR3 protein: CASSLGQGINSPLHF. CDR3 coding DNA: TGTGCCAGTAGTCTCGGACAGGGGATCAATTCACCCCTCCACTTT.

Ten or more counts support this clone. This chain links TRBV27 with TRBJ1-3; no reliable D call. Trimming took 8 bases from V and 0 from J, leaving 20 bases between them. The CDR3 consists of 17 residues. CDR1 MNHEY and CDR2 SMNVEV come from the germline V gene (reference sequence). Written as DNA, the CDR3 is TGTGCCAGCGGTTCCAAATCCCACAGCAGCTCTGGAAACACCATATATTTT. It translates to CASGSKSHSSSGNTIYF.

V gene TRBV5-1 combines with J gene TRBJ2-2; 7 bases fit TRBD1. This CDR3 spans 16 amino acids. V trimming: 0 bases; J trimming: 6 bases; junction bases outside the gene matches: 8. Germline V gene sequence: CDR1 SGHRS, CDR2 YFSETQ. The CDR3 region has the DNA TGCGCCAGCAGCTTGGCCCCAGACAGGGTTTCCGGGGAGCTGTTTTTT. It encodes CASSLAPDRVSGELFF.

This chain connects TRBV11-2 to TRBJ2-3, with TRBD2 as a possible D gene (6 bases). The V and J ends lost 1 base and 3 bases respectively, with 17 bases between them. CDR1 SGHAT and CDR2 FQNNGV come from the germline V gene. The CDR3 is made up of 17 amino acids. The CDR3 DNA follows: TGTGCCAGCAGCTTAGCCGCGGGGTCCTTGGGAACAGATACGCAGTATTTT. Amino acids: CASSLAAGSLGTDTQYF.

The chain joins TRBV5-1 to TRBJ1-2, with 11 bases that match TRBD1. Losses at the gene ends were 4 bases for V and 6 bases for J; bases not matched to a gene: 2. The CDR3 is made up of 13 amino acids. Germline CDR1 reads SGHRS; CDR2 reads YFSETQ. CDR3 DNA: TGCGCCAGCAGCACGGGACAGGGGGATGGCTACACCTTC. Translating gives CASSTGQGDGYTF.

This clone occurred a few times. The chain is built from TRBV6-2 or TRBV6-3 and TRBJ2-3; a weak D match, TRBD1 (5 bases). Germline CDR1 MNHEY, CDR2 SVGEGT. This CDR3 has 15 residues. Trimming took off 5 bases at V and 0 bases at J, with 12 bases between the two ends. The CDR3 loop reads CASSKLAGSTDTQYF. The CDR3 DNA reads TGTGCCAGCAGTAAACTGGCAGGGAGCACAGATACGCAGTATTTT.

The chain is built from TRBV3-1 (or the pseudogene TRBV3-2) and TRBJ1-6, with 8 bases matching TRBD1. The CDR3 length is 16 residues. The V segment lost 1 base and the J segment 10 bases; nucleotides outside the gene matches: 9. CDR1 LGHDT and CDR2 YNNKEL come from the germline V gene (reference sequence). The CDR3 loop reads CASSQGTGLSQSPLHF. In nucleotides, the CDR3 is TGTGCCAGCAGCCAAGGGACAGGGCTTTCTCAGTCACCCCTCCACTTT.

This chain joins TRBV5-1 and TRBJ2-3, with D perhaps TRBD2 (5 bases). Germline CDR1 SGHRS, CDR2 YFSETQ. V was cut by 4 bases and J by 2 bases, with 11 bases left in between. The CDR3 covers 14 residues. The CDR3 spells CASSLAGVTDTQYF. The CDR3 DNA is TGCGCCAGCAGCCTGGCCGGGGTCACAGATACGCAGTATTTT. Full variable domain (missing parts from reference TRBV5-1 and TRBJ2-3): KAGVTQTPRYLIKTRGQQVTLSCSPISGHRSVSWYQQTPGQGLQFLFEYFSETQRNKGNFPGRFSGRQFSNSRSEMNVSTLELGDSALYLCASSLAGVTDTQYFGPGTRLTVL.

The V call is TRBV5-1, the J call TRBJ1-1; possibly TRBD1 for D (6 bases). Trimming left V 0 bases short and J 0 bases short, with 9 bases between. Germline lookup yields CDR1 SGHRS and CDR2 YFSETQ. The CDR3 loop spans 15 amino acids. The CDR3 DNA reads TGCGCCAGCAGCTTGGGTGCAGGGGTGAACACTGAAGCTTTCTTT. Residues: CASSLGAGVNTEAFF.

This clone came up once. This chain joins TRBV7-6 and TRBJ2-7; D is unresolved. Per the germline V gene, CDR1 is SGHVS and CDR2 is FNYEAQ. The CDR3 sequence is 15 residues long. Trimming pared 5 bases from V and 2 bases from J, leaving 16 bases between. In DNA form, the CDR3 reads TGTGCCAGCAGCCCCACTCCAGGATCTACCTACGAGCAGTACTTC. Its protein is CASSPTPGSTYEQYF.

The chain combines TRBV3-1 (or the pseudogene TRBV3-2) with TRBJ1-4, with D perhaps matching TRBD1 (6 bases). V lost 4 bases to trimming and J lost 10 bases, with 13 bases between them. The CDR3 spans 13 residues. CDR1 is LGHDT and CDR2 is YNNKEL in the germline V gene (reference sequence). The DNA of the CDR3 is TGTGCCAGCAGCCCCCGGGACATGGTAAAACTGTTTTTT. It codes for CASSPRDMVKLFF.

CDR3 in amino acids: CASSSFTGDYGYTF. The CDR3 nucleotides read TGCGCCAGCAGCTCCTTCACGGGAGACTATGGCTACACCTTC. J is TRBJ1-2 and V is TRBV5-1; D unresolved. Germline CDR1 reads SGHRS; CDR2 reads YFSETQ. Trimming pared 3 bases from V and 3 bases from J, leaving 12 bases between. This CDR3 spans 14 amino acids.

In its sample, this clone was seen once. The CDR3 spells CASSHSLTGELFF. CDR3 bases: TGTGCCAGCAGTCACAGCCTCACCGGGGAGCTGTTTTTT. The chain joins TRBV12-3 or TRBV12-4 to TRBJ2-2; no reliable D call. The CDR3 has 13 residues. V was cut by 5 bases and J by 4 bases, with 8 bases left in between.

The chain has TRBV11-2 and TRBJ1-3; D gene ambiguous. Germline V gives CDR1 SGHAT, CDR2 FQNNGV. This CDR3 spans 15 amino acids. Trimming removed 4 bases from V and 5 bases from J, with 15 bases in between. The CDR3 here is CASSSHREIRNTIYF. In DNA, the CDR3 is TGTGCCAGCAGCTCTCACCGGGAGATCCGAAACACCATATATTTT.

The genes are TRBV5-1 and TRBJ2-3, with 8 nucleotides matching TRBD2. The CDR3 extends over 16 amino acids. Germline CDR1 and CDR2: SGHRS and YFSETQ. The J segment lost 0 bases and the V segment lost 0 bases, leaving 3 bases of the junction unmatched. The CDR3 loop reads CASSLEASGSTDTQYF. Written as DNA, the CDR3 is TGCGCCAGCAGCTTGGAGGCTAGCGGGAGCACAGATACGCAGTATTTT.

V is TRBV4-1 and J is TRBJ2-1; 9 bases agree with TRBD1. The CDR3 spans 15 residues. V was pared by 4 bases and J by 3 bases, with 4 bases of the junction left unmatched. Germline lookup yields CDR1 MGHRA and CDR2 YSYEKL. The CDR3 spells CASSRTGDDYNEQFF. The CDR3 DNA follows: TGCGCCAGCAGCCGGACAGGGGATGACTACAATGAGCAGTTCTTC.

The chain is built from TRBV19 and TRBJ2-7; TRBD2 aligns across 7 bases. V dropped 4 bases and J dropped 2; count of bases not matched to a gene: 5. The CDR3 has 14 residues. CDR1 LNHDA and CDR2 SQIVND come from the germline V gene (reference sequence). CDR3 nucleotides: TGTGCCAGTAGTACCCTAGCGGCGGCCTACGAGCAGTACTTC. It encodes CASSTLAAAYEQYF.

The chain links TRBV5-5 to TRBJ2-7; possible D gene TRBD1, 5 bases. Germline V CDR1 and CDR2: SGHKS, YYEKEE (reference sequence). Deletions cut 4 bases from V and 7 bases from J, with 15 bases between. The CDR3 loop spans 13 amino acids. In DNA, the CDR3 is TGTGCCAGCAGCGGAGCGAGGAAGGGGGAGCAGTACTTC. It translates to CASSGARKGEQYF.

The chain links TRBV12-3 or TRBV12-4 to TRBJ2-1; 7 bases are shared with TRBD1. With 5 bases clipped from V and 10 bases from J, the junction kept 8 bases outside the gene matches. There are 13 residues in the CDR3. The CDR3 here is CASSPQGVGEQFF. CDR3 nucleotide sequence: TGTGCCAGCAGTCCGCAGGGGGTCGGGGAGCAGTTCTTC.

V usage is TRBV6-4 and J usage is TRBJ2-1, with D possibly matching TRBD2 (6 bases). CDR3 length: 14 amino acids. The V gene's germline CDR1 is MRHNA and CDR2 SNTAGT. V was clipped by 2 bases and J by 8 bases, with 13 bases between them. The CDR3 region has the DNA TGTGCCAGCAGTGACGGGACTCAGCTCGATGAGCAGTTCTTC. It is translated as CASSDGTQLDEQFF.

The chain has TRBV4-1 and TRBJ2-3; 8 bases match TRBD2. Germline-derived CDR1 and CDR2 are MGHRA and YSYEKL. The J segment lost 5 bases and the V segment lost 0 bases, leaving 4 bases of the junction unmatched. The CDR3 length is 15 residues. CDR3 DNA sequence: TGCGCCAGCAGCCAAGAAAAGCGGGGGCGAGATACGCAGTATTTT. It translates to CASSQEKRGRDTQYF.

This chain links TRBV7-2 with TRBJ1-2, with 9 bases fitting TRBD1. The CDR3 length is 15 residues. V gave up 8 bases and J gave up 9 bases; unmatched junction bases: 16. Germline V CDR1 and CDR2: SGHTA, FQGNSA. CDR3 protein: CASSSLGQGKGRYTF. The CDR3 DNA is TGTGCCAGCTCTTCCCTGGGACAGGGTAAGGGGCGCTACACCTTC.

The V gene is TRBV6-5, the J gene TRBJ2-7, with 9 bases lining up with TRBD1. With 2 bases clipped from V and 2 bases from J, the junction kept 1 base outside the gene matches. The CDR3 sequence is 14 residues long. Germline V gene sequence: CDR1 MNHEY, CDR2 SVGAGI. The CDR3 region is CASSYGTGTYEQYF. The CDR3 DNA is TGTGCCAGCAGTTACGGGACAGGGACCTACGAGCAGTACTTC.

This clone turned up a few times. V is TRBV7-9 and J is TRBJ1-1; weak D call: TRBD1 (6 bases). The CDR3 contains 16 residues. V was shortened by 5 bases and J by 0 bases, with 16 bases between the two germline ends. Germline V CDR1 and CDR2: SEHNR, FQNEAQ (reference sequence). The CDR3 sequence: CASSTIIGTLNTEAFF. The CDR3 nucleotides are TGTGCCAGCAGCACAATTATCGGGACACTGAACACTGAAGCTTTCTTT.

The chain links TRBV4-1 to TRBJ2-1; 9 bases agree with TRBD1. The CDR3 runs to 14 residues. V gave up 4 bases and J gave up 3 bases; unmatched junction bases: 1. Germline CDR1 reads MGHRA; CDR2 reads YSYEKL. CDR3 nucleotide sequence: TGCGCCAGCAGCCGGGGACAGGGCTACAATGAGCAGTTCTTC. Translated, it gives CASSRGQGYNEQFF.

The chain uses TRBV30 and TRBJ1-2, with D maybe TRBD1 (6 bases). The CDR3 has 12 residues. From germline, CDR1 is GTSNPN and CDR2 SVGIG (reference sequence). The V end was cut by 4 bases, the J end by 4 bases, with 10 bases between. CDR3 in amino acids: CAWMTGRYGYTF. The CDR3 nucleotides read TGTGCCTGGATGACAGGTCGCTATGGCTACACCTTC.

The chain joins TRBV10-3 to TRBJ1-6; D remains unclear. V lost 2 bases to trimming and J lost 0 bases, with 5 bases between them. Germline values: CDR1 ENHRY, CDR2 SYGVKD. The CDR3 extends over 15 amino acids. The CDR3 loop reads CAISEVSSYNSPLHF. The CDR3 DNA reads TGTGCCATCAGTGAGGTCAGCTCCTATAATTCACCCCTCCACTTT.